There are many counts of the clone carrying this T cell receptor beta chain. Its antigen is currently unknown. The data belong to a study of T-cell reconstitution after alpha-beta-depleted transplantation in children. A TCRbeta library incorporating unique molecular identifiers was prepared. TCRdb processed the PCR reads anew with MiXCR; each CDR3 protein has one entry. The data hold 700,000 or so distinct CDR3 sequences, with about 12% observed a single time. Findings of the study overall: Counts and diversity of T cells one year after transplant came mostly from newly produced T cells.

The CDR3 loop spans 10 amino acids. Sequenced here: PBMCs, sampled before TCRalphabeta/CD19-depleted stem cell transplant. V is TRBV21-1 and J is TRBJ2-7. TRBV21-1 has pseudogene status. This sequence originates from a girl aged 2 to 9 with congenital amegakaryocytic thrombocytopenia, due to receive a stem cell transplant. The CDR3: CASSIYEQYF. CDR3 DNA sequence: TGTGCCAGCAGCATCTACGAGCAGTACTTC.